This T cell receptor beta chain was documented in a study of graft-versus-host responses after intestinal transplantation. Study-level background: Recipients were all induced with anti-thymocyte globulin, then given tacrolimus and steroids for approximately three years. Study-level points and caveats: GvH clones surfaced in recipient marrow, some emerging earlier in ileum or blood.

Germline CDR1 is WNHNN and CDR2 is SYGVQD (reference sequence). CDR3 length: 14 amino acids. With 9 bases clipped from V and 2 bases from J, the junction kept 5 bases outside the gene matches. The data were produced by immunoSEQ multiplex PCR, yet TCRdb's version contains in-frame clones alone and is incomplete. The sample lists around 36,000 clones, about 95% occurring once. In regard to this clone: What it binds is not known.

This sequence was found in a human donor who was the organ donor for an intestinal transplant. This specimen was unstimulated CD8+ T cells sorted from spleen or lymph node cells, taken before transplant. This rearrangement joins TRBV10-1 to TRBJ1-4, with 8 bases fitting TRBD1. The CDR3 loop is CASGQGRTNEKLFF. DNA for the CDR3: TGCGCCAGTGGACAGGGTCGGACTAATGAAAAACTGTTTTTT.